One and the same sample provided the 3 T cell receptor beta chains below, sequenced in a study of blood T cell repertoires in COVID-19. Sequencing used immunoSEQ multiplex PCR; TCRdb keeps in-frame clones, though not all of them. The data contain about 45,000 clones, 89% of them singletons. The sequencing sample was made of peripheral blood. These receptors all come from a human donor in a cohort sampled during active COVID-19.

V and J are TRBV7-9 and TRBJ2-4, with TRBD2 as a possible D gene (6 bases). Trimming pared 0 bases from V and 8 bases from J, leaving 11 bases between. Germline CDR1 is SEHNR and CDR2 is FQNEAQ (reference sequence). The CDR3 is made up of 14 amino acids. The CDR3 sequence: CASSLAEGSYIQYF. For the CDR3, the DNA is TGTGCCAGCAGCTTAGCGGAGGGGTCTTACATTCAGTACTTC. Variable domain in full (rest from reference TRBV7-9 and TRBJ2-4): DTGVSQNPRHKITKRGQNVTFRCDPISEHNRLYWYRQTLGQGPEFLTYFQNEAQLEKSRLLSDRFSAERPKGSFSTLEIQRTEQGDSAMYLCASSLAEGSYIQYFGAGTRLSVL.

The chain uses TRBV21-1 and TRBJ2-7; the table's D call, TRBD2, was not checked against the DNA. TRBV21-1 is a pseudogene. CDR3 size: 14 residues. The CDR3 reads CASSKDPGLNEQYF. The DNA of the CDR3 is TGTGCCAGCAGCAAAGACCCGGGTTTGAACGAGCAGTACTTC.

V and J are TRBV5-1 and TRBJ2-1, with 14 bases lining up with TRBD2. The CDR3 sequence is 16 residues long. Trimming cost V 3 bases and J 9 bases; bases outside gene matches: 8. Germline CDR1 SGHRS, CDR2 YFSETQ. CDR3 residues: CASSSGLAGDGSEQFF. The CDR3 DNA follows: TGCGCCAGCAGCTCGGGACTAGCGGGGGATGGGAGTGAGCAGTTCTTC.